A selection of T cell receptor beta chains follows, all from one sample in a study of T cell changes during pregnancy in multiple sclerosis. Assay: immunoSEQ multiplex PCR; the TCRdb copy retains only in-frame clones and omits some. The profile shows about 76,000 clones, 93% of them singletons. The input for sequencing was peripheral blood, taken in the second trimester of pregnancy. The receptors here all came from a female donor with multiple sclerosis, enrolled in a pregnancy study. Both conserved end residues are part of each CDR3. D genes are given only for firm matches. Clone size is stated in some rows and not others, as once, few, many or a class when expanded.

TRBJ2-1	-	-	TRBV29-1	TGCAGCGTTTTCCCCGATGAGCAGTTCTTC	CSVFPDEQFF
TRBJ2-1	-	TRBD2	TRBV30	TGTGCCTGGAGTGTCCTAGCGGGAGATAGCAATGAGCAGTTCTTC	CAWSVLAGDSNEQFF
TRBJ1-5	-	-	TRBV27	TGTGCCAGCAGTTCTCAGATGGGCGACCAGCCCCAGCATTTT	CASSSQMGDQPQHF
TRBJ1-2	-	-	TRBV16	TGTGCCAGCAGCCAATTAAGGTGGGCAGACTATGGCTACACCTTC	CASSQLRWADYGYTF
TRBJ2-7	few	-	TRBV29-1	TGCAGCGTTGGCCCGGGGGCTCGGGGGGTCGACGAGCAGTACTTC	CSVGPGARGVDEQYF
TRBJ2-7	-	TRBD1	TRBV7-9	TGTGCCAGCAGCCCTGGACAGGGTGTCCACTACGAGCAGTACTTC	CASSPGQGVHYEQYF
TRBJ1-1	-	-	TRBV19	TGTGCCAGTAGTATCCGCGAAAACTTGAACACTGAAGCTTTCTTT	CASSIRENLNTEAFF
TRBJ1-2	-	-	TRBV5-1	TGCGCCAGCGGGGGGGATTATGGCTACACCTTC	CASGGDYGYTF
TRBJ1-1	-	-	TRBV6-5	TGTGCCAGCAGTTACGCGCGGCCCCGGGGAAACACTGAAGCTTTCTTT	CASSYARPRGNTEAFF
TRBJ1-6	-	-	TRBV27	TGTGCCAGCAGACGGACAGCGGATAATTCACCCCTCCACTTT	CASRRTADNSPLHF
TRBJ2-1	-	TRBD1	TRBV30	TGTGCCTGGAGCGCCACCGGGACAGTCTATAATGAGCAGTTCTTC	CAWSATGTVYNEQFF
TRBJ2-3	once	TRBD2	TRBV5-1	TGCGCCAGCAGCTTGGGTTCCCTAGCGGGGGCCACAGATACGCAGTATTTT	CASSLGSLAGATDTQYF
TRBJ1-5	-	-	TRBV4-1	TGCGCCAGCAGCCAAATCGTGCGTGAGCCCCAGCATTTT	CASSQIVREPQHF
TRBJ2-1	-	-	TRBV9	TGTGCCAGCAGCGTAGCCTCAGGGGCCAATGAGCAGTTCTTC	CASSVASGANEQFF
TRBJ1-5	-	TRBD1	TRBV6-5	TGTGCCAGCAGTTACTCACAGGGGATCAGCCCCCAGCATTTT	CASSYSQGISPQHF
TRBJ2-7	-	-	TRBV9	TGTGCCAGCAGCGTAGAGGACTACTACGAGCAGTACTTC	CASSVEDYYEQYF
TRBJ1-6	-	TRBD1	TRBV2	TGTGCCAGCAGCCTACGACAGGGGCTGAATTCACCCCTCCACTTT	CASSLRQGLNSPLHF
TRBJ1-5	once	-	TRBV19	TGTGCCAGTACCATGGGAGGATATAGCAATCAGCCCCAGCATTTT	CASTMGGYSNQPQHF
TRBJ1-4	-	TRBD1	TRBV9	TGTGCCAGCAGCGCCACCGGGACAGGGCACGAAAAACTGTTTTTT	CASSATGTGHEKLFF
TRBJ2-5	once	-	TRBV1	TGCACCAGCAGCCAAGTTAGCGGGGGCGTAGAGACCCAGTACTTC	CTSSQVSGGVETQYF
TRBJ1-6	-	TRBD1	TRBV5-1	TGCGCCAGCAGCAACTGGACAGGGGTTGCTTCACCCCTCCACTTT	CASSNWTGVASPLHF
TRBJ1-6	-	-	TRBV9	TGTGCCAGCAGCGGGACCGGGACATGGGGTTCACCCCTCCACTTT	CASSGTGTWGSPLHF
TRBJ2-2	few	-	TRBV7-9	TGTGCCAGCAGCCCCCAGGGTACAGACACCGGGGAGCTGTTTTTT	CASSPQGTDTGELFF
TRBJ2-5	-	TRBD2	TRBV5-4	TGTGCCAGCAGCTTTTGGCGTTCGGGGGGGGAAGAGACCCAGTACTTC	CASSFWRSGGEETQYF
TRBJ1-1	-	-	TRBV19	TGTGCCAGTAGTACTATGGGAAGGGGGAGCACTGAAGCTTTCTTT	CASSTMGRGSTEAFF
TRBJ2-7	-	-	TRBV9	TGTGCCAGCAGCGTAGGGGGCAGCGCCTACGAGCAGTACTTC	CASSVGGSAYEQYF
TRBJ2-7	once	-	TRBV30	TGTGCCTGGAGTGTTGAGTGGTTCTCCTACGAGCAGTACTTC	CAWSVEWFSYEQYF
TRBJ1-5	-	-	TRBV7-9	TGTGCCAGCAGCTTAGTAGAAGGGGGATACAGCAATCAGCCCCAGCATTTT	CASSLVEGGYSNQPQHF
TRBJ1-5	-	TRBD1	TRBV9	TGTGCCAGCAGCAGCTGGGACAGTTTGAGTCAGCCCCAGCATTTT	CASSSWDSLSQPQHF
TRBJ2-7	once	-	TRBV9	TGTGCCAGCAGCGTACAGGGTGGCGAGCAGTACTTC	CASSVQGGEQYF
TRBJ1-5	once	TRBD1	TRBV7-9	TGTGCCAGCAGCTTAGGCCTTGGGACAGGAGATCAGCCCCAGCATTTT	CASSLGLGTGDQPQHF
TRBJ1-2	-	-	TRBV9	TGTGCCAGCGCAGGGGAGCCTACCTATGGCTACACCTTC	CASAGEPTYGYTF
TRBJ2-1	-	TRBD2	TRBV11-2	TGTGCCAGCAGCTTAGATCCTAGCGGAGAATTCAATGAGCAGTTCTTC	CASSLDPSGEFNEQFF
TRBJ1-1	-	-	TRBV4-1	TGCGCCAGCAGCCAAGTTCGGGGGGTCCTTGATACTGAAGCTTTCTTT	CASSQVRGVLDTEAFF
TRBJ1-4	-	-	TRBV7-2	TGTGCCAGCAGCTTAGAGTTCGGTATTAATGAAAAACTGTTTTTT	CASSLEFGINEKLFF
TRBJ1-6	-	-	TRBV18	TGTGCCAGCTCACCACAAAAGGGGGTGAGCTCACCCCTCCACTTT	CASSPQKGVSSPLHF
TRBJ1-1	-	TRBD1	TRBV6-1	TGTGCCAGCGACAGGGGACGGTTAGTCGCTTTCTTT	CASDRGRLVAFF
TRBJ1-2	-	-	TRBV21-1	TGTGCCAGCAGCAAAGTGGCGGGGTCCTATGGCTACACCTTC	CASSKVAGSYGYTF
TRBJ1-2	-	-	TRBV11-2	TGTGCCAGCAGCTTAGTAATGGGGCCAGTTAACTATGGCTACACCTTC	CASSLVMGPVNYGYTF
TRBJ2-3	-	-	TRBV6-6	TGTGCCAGCAGTCTTCTAGCCTCCACAGATACGCAGTATTTT	CASSLLASTDTQYF
TRBJ1-2	-	TRBD1	TRBV2	TGTGCCAGCAGTGAAGAAGGGACAGTCTCAAAGGATGATGGCTACACCTTC	CASSEEGTVSKDDGYTF
TRBJ1-1	-	TRBD1	TRBV9	TGTGCCAGCAGCCCAGGGGGTTCAAACACTGAAGCTTTCTTT	CASSPGGSNTEAFF
TRBJ2-7	once	-	TRBV5-6	TGTGCCAGCAGCTGGAGTACAAACATAGAAAGGGAGCAGTACTTC	CASSWSTNIEREQYF
TRBJ1-1	-	-	TRBV30	TGTGCCTGGATCCCCTCGGACAGAAGCACTGAAGCTTTCTTT	CAWIPSDRSTEAFF
TRBJ1-5	-	-	TRBV2	TGTGCCAGCAGTGATTCGGGGTTAAGCAATCAGCCCCAGCATTTT	CASSDSGLSNQPQHF
TRBJ1-6	-	-	TRBV9	TGTGCCAGCAGCGTAGATGGGGCTAATAATTCACCCCTCCACTTT	CASSVDGANNSPLHF
TRBJ1-5	-	TRBD1	TRBV7-9	TGTGCCAGCAGCTTGGCGACAGGGAATCAGCCCCAGCATTTT	CASSLATGNQPQHF
TRBJ2-7	-	TRBD1	TRBV12-5	TGTGCTAGTGGTTTGGTATCCGGGACAGGGATTACCTACGAGCAGTACTTC	CASGLVSGTGITYEQYF
TRBJ1-2	-	-	TRBV6-6	TGTGCCAGCAGCGCGGGTGACTATGGCTACACCTTC	CASSAGDYGYTF
TRBJ1-5	once	-	TRBV27	TGTGCCAGCAGTTCCTTAAATCAGCCCCAGCATTTT	CASSSLNQPQHF
TRBJ2-7	-	-	TRBV30	TGTGCCTGGAGTGGACAGGATTCCTACGAGCAGTACTTC	CAWSGQDSYEQYF
TRBJ2-5	-	TRBD2	TRBV19	TGTGCCAGTAGTATTAGGCTAGCGGGCTACCAAGAGACCCAGTACTTC	CASSIRLAGYQETQYF
TRBJ2-7	-	TRBD1	TRBV28	TGTGCCAGTAACCGGGACAGAAGATACGAGCAGTACTTC	CASNRDRRYEQYF
TRBJ2-7	-	-	TRBV11-2	TGTGCCAGCAGCTTAGGCGACCCGGGGGAGCAGTACTTC	CASSLGDPGEQYF
TRBJ2-7	-	-	TRBV11-3	TGTGCCAGCAGCAGTTACCGGTCCTACGAGCAGTACTTC	CASSSYRSYEQYF
TRBJ2-3	-	TRBD2	TRBV13	TGTGCCAGCAGCGATGGAGTAGCGGGGTCCACAGATACGCAGTATTTT	CASSDGVAGSTDTQYF
TRBJ2-7	-	-	TRBV11-3	TGTGCCAGCAGCTTAGTGTCCCCATTCTCCTACGAGCAGTACTTC	CASSLVSPFSYEQYF
TRBJ1-2	once	TRBD1	TRBV5-6	TGTGCCAGCAGCTTGGAGGGGGCGGAGGGCTACACCTTC	CASSLEGAEGYTF
TRBJ1-2	once	-	TRBV20-1	TGCAGTGCGATGGACTATCGGGGCTACACCTTC	CSAMDYRGYTF